Sequencing of this T cell receptor (beta chain) was carried out in a study of regulatory T cells in long-lasting Graves disease. Construction of TCR beta libraries relied on iRepertoire HTBI primers and on Arm-PCR targeting CDR3 regions. Via MiXCR, TCRdb re-called the multiplex PCR reads, giving one row per CDR3 protein. The table shows fewer than 650,000 distinct CDR3 sequences, with roughly 16% occurring only once. This clonotype was picked up a small number of times. Time point meaning: newly diagnosed GD, antithyroid drugs for less than 3 months. Making the TCR library involved RNA that had been extracted from PBMCs. Trimming removed 0 bases from V and 3 bases from J, with 13 bases in between. This CDR3 comprises 15 residues. Germline CDR1 and CDR2: SGDLS and YYNGEE. These records were also assigned to another study, of T cells in Graves' hyperthyroidism and ophthalmopathy.

The chain carries TRBV9 and TRBJ2-7; no reliable D call. Sequences were derived from peripheral blood mononuclear cells (PBMCs), sampled at new diagnosis, from a patient treated with antithyroid drugs. The source of this sequence is a man aged 18 to 30 with Graves disease. CDR3 amino acids: CASSVDTALDYEQYF. The CDR3 DNA reads TGTGCCAGCAGCGTAGATACCGCTCTCGACTACGAGCAGTACTTC.